Each of the 21 T cell receptor beta chains below was sequenced from the same sample in a study of CD4 and CD8 cells across lung adenocarcinoma regions. MiXCR, run by TCRdb on the PCR reads, gives a single entry per CDR3 protein. This table has 16,000 or so distinct CDR3 sequences, 55% appearing once. Sequenced sample: CD8+ T cells from the center of a lung tumor. The receptors stem from a female donor with lung adenocarcinoma. The CD4 and CD8 labels of this study may be unreliable.

The chain is built from TRBV6-1 and TRBJ1-1, with a weak D call TRBD1 (6 bases). This CDR3 is 13 amino acids long. In germline, CDR1 is MNHNS, CDR2 SASEGT. Trimming took off 6 bases at V and 2 bases at J, with 10 bases between the two ends. CDR3 sequence (DNA): TGTGCCAGCAGCCCGACAGGTAACACTGAAGCTTTCTTT. Translated: CASSPTGNTEAFF.

The V call is TRBV9, the J call TRBJ2-3; no clear D gene. There are 14 residues in the CDR3. Looked up from germline, CDR1 is SGDLS and CDR2 is YYNGEE. V shed 4 bases and J shed 1 base, with 10 bases lying between them. This CDR3 is CASSSSFGTDTQYF. For the CDR3, the DNA is TGTGCCAGCAGCTCCTCTTTTGGCACAGATACGCAGTATTTT.

This clonotype came up many times. This rearrangement joins TRBV12-3 or TRBV12-4 to TRBJ2-5; 8 nucleotides line up with TRBD1. The J call is doubtful: the DNA matches TRBJ2-7 better. The CDR3 is made up of 14 amino acids. This CDR3 is CASSSQDRAYEQYF. As DNA, the CDR3 is TGTGCCAGCAGTTCACAGGACAGGGCATACGAGCAGTACTTC.

This clonotype has a handful of counts. DNA of the CDR3: TGCGCCAGCAGTGACGGTTTTTCTGAAGCTTTCTTT. Its translation: CASSDGFSEAFF. The chain links TRBV10-2 to TRBJ1-1; D gene uncertain. Per germline, CDR1 WSHSY and CDR2 SAAADI. The CDR3 contains 12 residues. Trimming left V 3 bases short and J 6 bases short, with 8 bases between.

This clonotype has just a few counts. The chain uses TRBV7-2 and TRBJ1-5, with a weak D call TRBD1 (5 bases). V lost 1 base and J 6 bases, leaving 13 bases between the germline ends. Germline loops: CDR1 SGHTA, CDR2 FQGNSA. This CDR3 is 15 amino acids long. CDR3 in DNA: TGTGCCAGCAGCTTAGGTGTCCGGAGGGGTCAGCCCCAGCATTTT. Residues: CASSLGVRRGQPQHF.

This clonotype occurred many times. The V gene is TRBV5-1, the J gene TRBJ2-1; 8 nucleotides align to TRBD2. The V segment lost 4 bases and the J segment 10 bases; nucleotides outside the gene matches: 10. The CDR3 covers 14 residues. The germline V gene has CDR1 SGHRS and CDR2 YFSETQ. CDR3 bases: TGCGCCAGCAGCCCAGGATTAGCGGGGTGGGAGCAGTTCTTC. Translating gives CASSPGLAGWEQFF. The whole variable domain, filled in from reference TRBV5-1 and TRBJ2-1, reads KAGVTQTPRYLIKTRGQQVTLSCSPISGHRSVSWYQQTPGQGLQFLFEYFSETQRNKGNFPGRFSGRQFSNSRSEMNVSTLELGDSALYLCASSPGLAGWEQFFGPGTRLTVL.

In this sample, this clonotype turned up many times. The chain carries TRBV4-1 and TRBJ2-5; tentative D call: TRBD1 (6 bases). Germline loops: CDR1 MGHRA, CDR2 YSYEKL. V was cut by 3 bases and J by 1 base, with 12 bases left in between. The CDR3 consists of 15 residues. CDR3 coding DNA: TGCGCCAGCAGCCACTCGTGGACAGTCCAAGAGACCCAGTACTTC. It codes for CASSHSWTVQETQYF.

V and J are TRBV7-6 and TRBJ2-1; D not resolved. CDR1 is SGHVS and CDR2 is FNYEAQ in the germline V gene. V lost 5 bases, J lost 13 bases, and 15 bases lay in between. The CDR3 length is 12 residues. This chain's CDR3 is CASSHYSRTQFF. DNA for the CDR3: TGTGCCAGCAGCCACTACTCGAGGACCCAGTTCTTC.

This clonotype was observed many times. The CDR3 region has the DNA TGTGCCAGCAGTCCCGGGTTCCCAGATACGCAGTATTTT. It is translated as CASSPGFPDTQYF. The V and J genes are TRBV11-2 and TRBJ2-3, with D unresolved. CDR1 and CDR2 from the germline V gene are SGHAT and FQNNGV. Trimming removed 6 bases at V and 4 bases at J, with 11 bases between. This CDR3 region has 13 residues.

V usage is TRBV12-5 and J usage is TRBJ2-4; 7 positions agree with TRBD1. The CDR3 is 13 residues long. Germline V gene lookup returns CDR1 LGHNT and CDR2 FRNRAP. J was trimmed by 1 base and V by 6 bases; bases with no gene match: 0. The CDR3 DNA is TGTGCTAGTGGACAGGGGGCCAAAAACATTCAGTACTTC. Translating it yields CASGQGAKNIQYF.

The rearrangement joins TRBV10-3 to TRBJ2-5; D is perhaps TRBD1 (5 bases). CDR3 length: 14 residues. CDR1 and CDR2 (germline): ENHRY, SYGVKD. The CDR3 loop reads CAGRWGRDQETQYF. CDR3 DNA: TGTGCGGGCCGATGGGGCCGGGACCAAGAGACCCAGTACTTC.

This clonotype was found a few times. The chain uses TRBV10-2 and TRBJ2-5, with 9 bases lining up with TRBD2. The CDR3 consists of 14 residues. The J segment lost 5 bases and the V segment lost 3 bases, leaving 4 bases of the junction unmatched. Germline V gene lookup returns CDR1 WSHSY and CDR2 SAAADI. This chain's CDR3 is CASSEAGGLETQYF. As DNA, the CDR3 is TGCGCCAGCAGTGAAGCGGGAGGTCTCGAGACCCAGTACTTC.

The V call is TRBV6-1, the J call TRBJ2-1; either TRBD1 or TRBD2 may fit D (5 bases each). Germline V CDR1 and CDR2: MNHNS, SASEGT. Trimming removed 8 bases from V and 8 bases from J, with 19 bases in between. The CDR3 is 14 residues long. The CDR3 here is CASGGRAGRDEQFF. Written as DNA, the CDR3 is TGTGCCAGCGGGGGAAGGGCAGGGCGGGATGAGCAGTTCTTC.

Of note for this clonotype: An end of the junction does not agree with germline; a read error may underlie this. The chain joins TRBV4-1 to TRBJ2-3; 8 nucleotides align to TRBD2. The assigned J gene may be wrong: the sequence end matches TRBJ2-4 better. Germline-derived CDR1 and CDR2 are MGHRA and YSYEKL. This CDR3 is 15 amino acids long. DNA of the CDR3: TGCGCCAGCAGCTCGGGGGGGGGAGCCACAAACACTCAGTACTTC. Protein sequence: CASSSGGGATNTQYF.

This clonotype occurred once. CDR3 bases: TGTGCCAGCAGCTTAGCCGCTAGCGGGGGTCGTGAGCAGTTCTTC. This encodes CASSLAASGGREQFF. The V gene is TRBV7-2, the J gene TRBJ2-1; 10 nucleotides align to TRBD2. The V and J ends lost 0 bases and 9 bases, in that order; junction bases with no gene match: 5. The germline gives CDR1 SGHTA, CDR2 FQGNSA. The CDR3 is made up of 15 amino acids.

The chain employs TRBV6-1 and TRBJ2-1; weak D call: TRBD2 (6 bases). The DNA end is more similar to TRBJ2-5, so the J call may be wrong. Germline V CDR1 and CDR2: MNHNS, SASEGT. This CDR3 region has 14 residues. The CDR3 DNA is TGTGCCAGCAGTGAAGGCGGGGACCAGGACATCCAGTACTTC. It encodes CASSEGGDQDIQYF.

The table lists this clonotype with a few counts. This chain uses TRBV6-1 with TRBJ2-5; either TRBD1 or TRBD2 may fit D (5 bases each). V dropped 4 bases and J dropped 5 bases, with 14 bases sitting between them. The CDR3 loop spans 14 amino acids. The germline V gene has CDR1 MNHNS and CDR2 SASEGT. The CDR3 region is CASSAGLLGETQYF. The CDR3 DNA is TGTGCCAGCAGTGCGGGGCTACTCGGGGAGACCCAGTACTTC.

The V call is TRBV6-5, the J call TRBJ2-2; 11 nucleotides align to TRBD1. V trimming: 5 bases; J trimming: 7 bases; junction bases outside the gene matches: 6. The CDR3 has 15 amino acids. CDR1 is MNHEY and CDR2 is SVGAGI in the germline V gene. The CDR3 DNA reads TGTGCCAGCAGTAACGGGGACAGGGGGAGCGGGGAGCTGTTTTTT. This translates into CASSNGDRGSGELFF.

This clonotype was seen a handful of times. CDR3 coding DNA: TGTGCCAGCAGTTTAGTACGGACTAGCGGGGGTTCCACAGATACGCAGTATTTT. This sequence encodes CASSLVRTSGGSTDTQYF. This chain links TRBV12-3 or TRBV12-4 with TRBJ2-3, with TRBD2 matching over 13 bases. The V segment lost 1 base and the J segment 2 bases; nucleotides outside the gene matches: 6. This CDR3 spans 18 amino acids.

This clonotype was seen repeatedly, ten times or more. The V call is TRBV6-5, the J call TRBJ2-1, with a weak D call TRBD1 (6 bases). TRBJ2-7 matches the DNA end more closely, so the J call is doubtful. The CDR3 has 15 residues. Looked up from germline, CDR1 is MNHEY and CDR2 is SVGAGI. In DNA form, the CDR3 reads TGTGCCAGCAGTTACTCAAGGACAGTCTATTACGAGCAGTACTTC. Translation gives CASSYSRTVYYEQYF.

This clonotype rates as medium-sized. V usage is TRBV5-1 and J usage is TRBJ2-1; D is perhaps TRBD2 (6 bases). The CDR3 sequence is 14 residues long. Germline V gene sequence: CDR1 SGHRS, CDR2 YFSETQ. The V gene lost 3 bases and the J gene lost 6 bases, with 13 bases spanning the gap. The CDR3 DNA is TGCGCCAGCAGCTCGGGACTCACTCCCAATGAGCAGTTCTTC. As protein: CASSSGLTPNEQFF.